This passage covers 10 T cell receptor beta chains from one sample sequenced in a study of T cell changes during pregnancy in multiple sclerosis. The data were produced by immunoSEQ multiplex PCR, yet TCRdb's version contains in-frame clones alone and is incomplete. This table has 55,000 to 75,000 clones, 90% to 95% appearing once. Here the sequenced sample was peripheral blood, taken in the third trimester of pregnancy. These receptors originate from a female donor in good health, enrolled as a control in a pregnancy study.

V usage is TRBV4-3 and J usage is TRBJ2-5; 12 bases line up with TRBD2. With V trimmed by 4 bases and J by 2 bases, 8 bases remained unmatched. The CDR3 covers 17 residues. Germline V gene lookup returns CDR1 LGHNA and CDR2 YSLEER. The DNA of the CDR3 is TGCGCCAGCAGCCCCGGGGGGCTAGCGGGGGGGCAAGAGACCCAGTACTTC. It specifies CASSPGGLAGGQETQYF.

The sample holds one count of this clone. This chain links TRBV7-2 with TRBJ2-7; the D is unclear. The CDR3 is made up of 11 amino acids. Germline-derived CDR1 and CDR2 are SGHTA and FQGNSA. Trimming stripped 5 bases from V and 2 bases from J, with 4 bases between. The CDR3 bases are TGTGCCAGCAGCCCTGCCTACGAGCAGTACTTC. Its protein product is CASSPAYEQYF.

V is TRBV18 and J is TRBJ1-5, with D maybe TRBD1 (6 bases). The V end was cut by 4 bases, the J end by 4 bases, with 17 bases between. In germline, CDR1 is KGHSH, CDR2 LQKENI. CDR3 length equals 16 residues. CDR3 DNA sequence: TGTGCCAGCTCACTAACAACAGGGAGCCCGAATCAGCCCCAGCATTTT. Its translation: CASSLTTGSPNQPQHF.

The genes are TRBV9 and TRBJ1-2; 9 nucleotides align to TRBD1. Germline CDR1 and CDR2: SGDLS and YYNGEE. CDR3 length: 14 residues. Unmatched junction bases numbered 8, after V lost 6 bases and J lost 5 bases. DNA of the CDR3: TGTGCCAGCACCTTCCAGGGACAGGGTTATGGCTACACCTTC. Its protein is CASTFQGQGYGYTF.

The chain couples TRBV5-1 to TRBJ2-3; a possible D gene is TRBD2 (7 bases). CDR3 length equals 16 residues. The V and J ends lost 4 bases and 1 base respectively, with 16 bases between them. In germline, CDR1 is SGHRS, CDR2 YFSETQ. The CDR3: CASSLEGGSGTDTQYF. For the CDR3, the DNA is TGCGCCAGCAGCCTCGAGGGGGGGTCAGGCACAGATACGCAGTATTTT. Filled out from reference TRBV5-1 and TRBJ2-3, the complete variable domain reads KAGVTQTPRYLIKTRGQQVTLSCSPISGHRSVSWYQQTPGQGLQFLFEYFSETQRNKGNFPGRFSGRQFSNSRSEMNVSTLELGDSALYLCASSLEGGSGTDTQYFGPGTRLTVL.

This chain joins TRBV19 and TRBJ1-6; tentatively, D is TRBD1 (6 bases). Germline V gives CDR1 LNHDA, CDR2 SQIVND (reference sequence). This CDR3 comprises 16 residues. Trimming removed 6 bases from V and 7 bases from J, with 19 bases in between. The CDR3 DNA follows: TGTGCCAGTAGAAACAGGGAGTACGGCTCCAATTCACCCCTCCACTTT. Residues: CASRNREYGSNSPLHF.

This clone has just a few counts. V gene TRBV6-5 combines with J gene TRBJ2-6, with D possibly matching TRBD1 (6 bases). Germline V gene lookup returns CDR1 MNHEY and CDR2 SVGAGI. The CDR3 consists of 15 residues. Deletions cut 5 bases from V and 2 bases from J, with 10 bases between. The CDR3 loop reads CASSTGSPGANVLTF. As DNA, the CDR3 is TGTGCCAGCAGTACAGGGTCCCCTGGGGCCAACGTCCTGACTTTC.

In regard to this clone: At one end, the junction sequence differs from germline, possibly due to a read error. This chain links TRBV7-7 with TRBJ1-3, with D hard to call. This CDR3 has 14 residues. Looked up from germline, CDR1 is SSHAT and CDR2 is FNYEAQ (reference sequence). CDR3 amino acids: CASSPGGSGNTIYF. In nucleotides, the CDR3 is TGTGCTAGCAGCCCCGGCGGTAGTGGAAACACCATATATTTT.

The V call is TRBV14, the J call TRBJ1-1, with 9 bases lining up with TRBD1. This CDR3 spans 15 amino acids. Germline assignment: CDR1 SGHDN and CDR2 FVKESK. Unmatched junction bases numbered 4, after V lost 4 bases and J lost 1 base. CDR3 region: CASSPRTGENTEAFF. In DNA, the CDR3 is TGTGCCAGCAGCCCCCGGACAGGGGAGAACACTGAAGCTTTCTTT.

V and J are TRBV5-1 and TRBJ2-2; TRBD1 might be the D (6 bases). In germline, CDR1 is SGHRS, CDR2 YFSETQ. This CDR3 spans 15 amino acids. V shed 2 bases and J shed 1 base, with 9 bases lying between them. Written as DNA, the CDR3 is TGCGCCAGCAGCTTAGGACAGCAGAACACCGGGGAGCTGTTTTTT. It translates to CASSLGQQNTGELFF.